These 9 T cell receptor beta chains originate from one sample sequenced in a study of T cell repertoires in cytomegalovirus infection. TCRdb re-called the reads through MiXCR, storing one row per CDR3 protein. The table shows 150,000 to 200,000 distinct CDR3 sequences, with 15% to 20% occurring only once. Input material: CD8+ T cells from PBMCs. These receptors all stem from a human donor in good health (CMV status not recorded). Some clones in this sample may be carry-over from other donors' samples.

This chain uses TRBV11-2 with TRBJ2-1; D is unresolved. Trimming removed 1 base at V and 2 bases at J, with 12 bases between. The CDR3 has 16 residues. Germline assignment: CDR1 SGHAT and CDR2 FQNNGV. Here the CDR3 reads CASSLVGSLAYNEQFF. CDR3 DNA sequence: TGTGCCAGCAGCTTAGTTGGGTCCCTTGCCTACAATGAGCAGTTCTTC.

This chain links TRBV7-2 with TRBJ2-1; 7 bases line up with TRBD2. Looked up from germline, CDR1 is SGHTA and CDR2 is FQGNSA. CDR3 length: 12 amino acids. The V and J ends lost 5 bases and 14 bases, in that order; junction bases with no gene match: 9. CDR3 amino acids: CASSPTSAYKFF. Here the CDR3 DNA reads TGTGCCAGCAGCCCTACTAGCGCCTATAAGTTCTTC.

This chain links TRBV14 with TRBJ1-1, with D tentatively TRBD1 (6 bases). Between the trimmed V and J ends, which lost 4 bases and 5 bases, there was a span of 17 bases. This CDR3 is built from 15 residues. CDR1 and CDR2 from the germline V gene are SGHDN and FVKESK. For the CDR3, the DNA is TGTGCCAGCAGCCGTTTCACAGGGACGTTGACTGAAGCTTTCTTT. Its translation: CASSRFTGTLTEAFF.

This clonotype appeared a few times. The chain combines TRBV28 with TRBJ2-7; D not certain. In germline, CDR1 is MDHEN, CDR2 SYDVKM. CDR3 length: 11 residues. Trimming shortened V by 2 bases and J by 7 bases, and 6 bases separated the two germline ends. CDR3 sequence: CASSLHQEQYF. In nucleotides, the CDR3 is TGTGCCAGCAGTTTACACCAGGAGCAGTACTTC.

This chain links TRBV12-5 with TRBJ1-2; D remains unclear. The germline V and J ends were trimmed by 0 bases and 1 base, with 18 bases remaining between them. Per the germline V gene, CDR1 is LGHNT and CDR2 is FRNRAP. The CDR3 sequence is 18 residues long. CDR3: CASGLVGMAGPINYGYTF. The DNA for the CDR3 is TGTGCTAGTGGTTTGGTAGGAATGGCAGGACCCATTAACTATGGCTACACCTTC.

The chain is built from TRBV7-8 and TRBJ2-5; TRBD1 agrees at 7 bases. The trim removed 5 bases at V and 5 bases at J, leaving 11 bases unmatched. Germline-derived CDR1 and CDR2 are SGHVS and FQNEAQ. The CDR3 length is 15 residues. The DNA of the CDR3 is TGTGCCAGCAGCGGAGGCACAGGGGATCTCGAGACCCAGTACTTC. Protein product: CASSGGTGDLETQYF.

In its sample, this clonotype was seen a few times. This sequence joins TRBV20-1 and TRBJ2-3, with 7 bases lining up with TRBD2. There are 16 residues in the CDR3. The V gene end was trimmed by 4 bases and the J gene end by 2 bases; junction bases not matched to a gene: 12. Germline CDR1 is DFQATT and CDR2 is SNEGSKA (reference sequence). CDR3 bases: TGCAGTGCTAAGGAGGTTAGCGCGGGAGTCACAGATACGCAGTATTTT. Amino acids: CSAKEVSAGVTDTQYF.

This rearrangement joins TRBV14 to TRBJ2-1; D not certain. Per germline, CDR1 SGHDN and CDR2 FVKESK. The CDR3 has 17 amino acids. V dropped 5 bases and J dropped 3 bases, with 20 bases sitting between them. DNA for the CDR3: TGTGCCAGCAGCGATGTGATAGGGCGCCGCTTCTACAATGAGCAGTTCTTC. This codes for CASSDVIGRRFYNEQFF.

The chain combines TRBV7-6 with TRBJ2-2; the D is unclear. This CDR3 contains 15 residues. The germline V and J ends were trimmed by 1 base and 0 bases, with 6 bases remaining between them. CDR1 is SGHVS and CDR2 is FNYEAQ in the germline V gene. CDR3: CASSLGGTNTGELFF. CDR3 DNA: TGTGCCAGCAGCTTAGGAGGAACGAACACCGGGGAGCTGTTTTTT.